The present TCR beta chain was sequenced within a study of molecular identifiers for immune sequencing clone quantification. As CD8+CD4-CCR7+CD45RA+ cells, naive CD8 T cells were sorted. This clonotype was detected a few times. Its target is not known. Study conclusions and caveats: Beyond 20 RNA copies, clones held over 99% of effector molecules, compared with under 1% in naive cells.

The V and J ends lost 6 bases and 0 bases, in that order; junction bases with no gene match: 9. This CDR3 has 16 amino acids. CDR1 is SQVTM, CDR2 ANQGSEA, per germline. TCRdb called the PCR reads again in MiXCR, with one record for every CDR3 protein. Altogether approximately 550,000 distinct CDR3 sequences are present, about 26% being singletons, with the ten largest covering around 0.8%. Sample: naive CD8+ T cells from blood, with Jurkat cell RNA spiked in. Documented subset: FACS-sorted CD8+CD4-CCR7+CD45RA+ naive T cells. This rearrangement joins TRBV29-1 to TRBJ1-2; TRBD1 aligns across 11 bases. The clonotype originates from a human donor in good health. Some libraries in this study had Jurkat cell RNA spiked in. The CDR3 is CSVTRDRGFSNYGYTF. For the CDR3, the DNA is TGCAGCGTCACCCGGGACAGGGGGTTTTCTAACTATGGCTACACCTTC.